This T cell receptor beta chain was captured in a study of OX40 agonist ivuxolimab in advanced cancers. Findings and caveats of the study: Antigen specificity remained undetermined for the expanded peripheral T cells.

The germline gives CDR1 MNHNY, CDR2 SVGAGI (reference sequence). The CDR3 is 16 amino acids. V trimming: 6 bases; J trimming: 1 base; junction bases outside the gene matches: 11. Samples were taken at baseline and on day 1 of cycles 4 and 7. As for this clone: Its antigen remains unknown.

Sequencing used immunoSEQ multiplex PCR; TCRdb keeps in-frame clones, though not all of them. Of roughly 11,000 clones listed, 78% are singletons. Sequencing used CD4+ or CD8+ T cells sorted from blood, obtained in a trial of the OX40 agonist ivuxolimab. The source of this sequence is an adult with an advanced solid tumor such as melanoma, head and neck, liver or kidney cancer. V gene TRBV6-6 combines with J gene TRBJ2-5; 7 nucleotides align to TRBD1. The CDR3 here is CASRLLSGTAQETQYF. The CDR3 nucleotides read TGTGCCAGCAGACTCCTTTCCGGGACAGCCCAAGAGACCCAGTACTTC.